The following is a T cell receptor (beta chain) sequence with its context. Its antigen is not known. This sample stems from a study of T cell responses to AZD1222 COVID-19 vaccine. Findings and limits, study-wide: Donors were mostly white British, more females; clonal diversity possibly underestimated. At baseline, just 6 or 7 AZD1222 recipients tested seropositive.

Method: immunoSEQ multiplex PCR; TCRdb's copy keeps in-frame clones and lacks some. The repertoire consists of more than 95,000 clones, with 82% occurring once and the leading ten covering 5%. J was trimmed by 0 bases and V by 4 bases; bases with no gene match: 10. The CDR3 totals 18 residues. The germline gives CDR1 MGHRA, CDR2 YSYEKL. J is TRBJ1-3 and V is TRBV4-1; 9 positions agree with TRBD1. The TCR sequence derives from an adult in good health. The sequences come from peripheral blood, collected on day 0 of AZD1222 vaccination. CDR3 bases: TGCGCCAGCAGCCCCCGCCGGACAGGGGTAGACTCTGGAAACACCATATATTTT. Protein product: CASSPRRTGVDSGNTIYF.